Shown below are 26 T cell receptor beta chains from a single sample sequenced in a study of control samples from healthy donors and cancer patients. Only in-frame clones appear in the TCRdb table, and some are missing; sequencing was by immunoSEQ multiplex PCR. The table includes about 120,000 clones, over 75% detected once. The specimen was blood. These receptors were collected from a man aged 18 to 29 in good health.

The V gene is TRBV2, the J gene TRBJ1-5; unclear D gene. The germline V gene encodes CDR1 SNHLY and CDR2 FYNNEI. The CDR3 spans 14 residues. Trimming left V 2 bases short and J 1 base short, with 6 bases between. CDR3 DNA: TGTGCCAGCAGTGAACTTGGGAGCAATCAGCCCCAGCATTTT. Translated, it gives CASSELGSNQPQHF.

The chain is built from TRBV3-1 (or the pseudogene TRBV3-2) and TRBJ1-4, with D uncertain. Per germline, CDR1 LGHDT and CDR2 YNNKEL (reference sequence). Trimming removed 4 bases at V and 4 bases at J, with 13 bases between. This CDR3 has 15 residues. DNA of the CDR3: TGTGCCAGCAGCCCCTATACCGCGGGTAATGAAAAACTGTTTTTT. The encoded protein is CASSPYTAGNEKLFF.

The V and J genes are TRBV5-5 and TRBJ1-1; possibly TRBD1 for D (5 bases). Per germline, CDR1 SGHKS and CDR2 YYEKEE (reference sequence). The CDR3 has 14 residues. V was pared by 5 bases and J by 0 bases, with 11 bases between. In DNA form, the CDR3 reads TGTGCCAGCAGACTCGGGGACCTGAACACTGAAGCTTTCTTT. It yields the protein CASRLGDLNTEAFF.

This clone was seen more than once but under ten times. The V and J genes are TRBV6-2 or TRBV6-3 and TRBJ1-5, with D possibly TRBD1 on 6 matching bases. Trimming took 6 bases from V and 4 from J, leaving 16 bases between them. The CDR3 is 15 amino acids. The germline V gene has CDR1 MNHEY and CDR2 SVGEGT. CDR3: CASSQYRETNQPQHF. DNA of the CDR3: TGTGCCAGCAGCCAATACAGGGAAACGAATCAGCCCCAGCATTTT.

V and J are TRBV11-3 and TRBJ2-5; D unclear. Germline-derived CDR1 and CDR2 are SGHNT and YENEEA. The CDR3 has 13 amino acids. V lost 5 bases to trimming and J lost 7 bases, with 14 bases between them. In DNA form, the CDR3 reads TGTGCCAGCAGCGCGGACCAGATTGGGACCCAGTACTTC. Protein product: CASSADQIGTQYF.

The chain has TRBV2 and TRBJ2-7, with D perhaps being TRBD1 or TRBD2 (5 bases each). V was pared by 5 bases and J by 2 bases, with 13 bases between. CDR3 size: 14 residues. The germline gives CDR1 SNHLY, CDR2 FYNNEI. The CDR3 reads CASSRDPKAYEQYF. For the CDR3, the DNA is TGTGCCAGCAGTCGGGACCCAAAGGCCTACGAGCAGTACTTC.

The chain couples TRBV9 to TRBJ1-2; 7 bases match TRBD1. Germline assignment: CDR1 SGDLS and CDR2 YYNGEE. CDR3 size: 15 residues. The V segment lost 4 bases and the J segment 0 bases; nucleotides outside the gene matches: 6. CDR3 region: CASSPRQGANYGYTF. CDR3 DNA: TGTGCCAGCAGCCCCCGCCAGGGGGCTAACTATGGCTACACCTTC.

This clone was seen once. The V gene is TRBV3-1 (or the pseudogene TRBV3-2), the J gene TRBJ2-7; 7 positions match TRBD2. V was clipped by 4 bases and J by 1 base; unmatched bases: 13. The CDR3 contains 17 residues. Looked up from germline, CDR1 is LGHDT and CDR2 is YNNKEL (reference sequence). The DNA of the CDR3 is TGTGCCAGCAGCCGCAGACCTAGCGGAAGCATTTCCTACGAGCAGTACTTC. This sequence encodes CASSRRPSGSISYEQYF.

This chain uses TRBV9 with TRBJ2-1, with TRBD2 matching 15 bases. The CDR3 length is 17 residues. V was pared by 4 bases and J by 7 bases, with 9 bases of the junction left unmatched. Germline CDR1 SGDLS, CDR2 YYNGEE. CDR3 loop: CASSSQPGLAGGNEQFF. The CDR3 DNA follows: TGTGCCAGCAGCTCTCAACCAGGACTAGCGGGAGGGAATGAGCAGTTCTTC.

The rearrangement links TRBV9 to TRBJ1-6, with D possibly TRBD1 on 6 matching bases. V lost 2 bases and J lost 6, with 6 bases in between. Looked up from germline, CDR1 is SGDLS and CDR2 is YYNGEE. The CDR3 is 13 residues long. The CDR3 region has the DNA TGTGCCAGCAGCGTGGACAGTAATTCACCCCTCCACTTT. It codes for CASSVDSNSPLHF.

The chain joins TRBV6-6 to TRBJ1-2; D is possibly TRBD1 (5 bases). Per germline, CDR1 MNHNY and CDR2 SVGAGI (reference sequence). Trimming shortened V by 7 bases and J by 4 bases, and 13 bases separated the two germline ends. This CDR3 comprises 13 residues. CDR3 protein: CASKITGTYGYTF. The CDR3 coding sequence is TGTGCCAGCAAAATAACAGGAACCTATGGCTACACCTTC.

CDR3 bases: TGTGCCAGCAGTTTGAAAGTGGCAGGGGGAGGCTACACCTTC. It yields the protein CASSLKVAGGGYTF. The chain has TRBV28 and TRBJ1-2; 7 nucleotides match TRBD1. The V gene end was trimmed by 3 bases and the J gene end by 8 bases; junction bases not matched to a gene: 9. The CDR3 is made up of 14 amino acids. Per the germline V gene, CDR1 is MDHEN and CDR2 is SYDVKM.

The chain employs TRBV7-8 and TRBJ2-4, with D maybe TRBD2 (6 bases). Trimming shortened V by 1 base and J by 0 bases, and 10 bases separated the two germline ends. The germline V gene encodes CDR1 SGHVS and CDR2 FQNEAQ. The CDR3 is made up of 16 amino acids. Written as DNA, the CDR3 is TGTGCCAGCAGCTTAGTTCGGGGACTAGCCAAAAACATTCAGTACTTC. This sequence encodes CASSLVRGLAKNIQYF.

The rearrangement uses TRBV28 and TRBJ1-2, with D perhaps matching TRBD1 (5 bases). V lost 6 bases and J 2 bases, leaving 10 bases between the germline ends. Germline V gene lookup returns CDR1 MDHEN and CDR2 SYDVKM. The CDR3 extends over 13 amino acids. The CDR3 coding sequence is TGTGCCAGCAGCCCGGGGGGGAACTATGGCTACACCTTC. This encodes CASSPGGNYGYTF.

V and J are TRBV10-3 and TRBJ1-1; D remains unclear. This CDR3 is 14 amino acids long. CDR1 and CDR2 (germline): ENHRY, SYGVKD. Trimming took off 5 bases at V and 0 bases at J, with 10 bases between the two ends. The CDR3: CAISRVDVNTEAFF. Written as DNA, the CDR3 is TGTGCCATCAGTCGAGTTGACGTGAACACTGAAGCTTTCTTT.

The chain is built from TRBV15 and TRBJ2-7; a possible D gene is TRBD1 (6 bases). The ends were cut back, 5 bases at V and 2 bases at J, with 19 bases in the middle. Germline lookup yields CDR1 LNHNV and CDR2 YYDKDF (reference sequence). The CDR3 consists of 16 residues. The CDR3 here is CATSSAGVLSPYEQYF. The CDR3, as DNA: TGTGCCACCAGCTCAGCAGGGGTCCTTTCCCCCTACGAGCAGTACTTC.

The chain employs TRBV27 and TRBJ1-1, with 8 bases matching TRBD1. This CDR3 has 15 residues. The V and J ends lost 2 bases and 3 bases, in that order; junction bases with no gene match: 5. Germline lookup yields CDR1 MNHEY and CDR2 SMNVEV (reference sequence). CDR3 region: CASSLRTGPYTEAFF. DNA of the CDR3: TGTGCCAGCAGTTTAAGGACAGGGCCGTACACTGAAGCTTTCTTT.

The chain carries TRBV3-1 (or the pseudogene TRBV3-2) and TRBJ1-2; no clear D. This CDR3 region has 13 residues. Trimming cost V 4 bases and J 3 bases, with 9 bases left between them. Looked up from germline, CDR1 is LGHDT and CDR2 is YNNKEL (reference sequence). In nucleotides, the CDR3 is TGTGCCAGCAGCCGGCTCGCGGACTATGGCTACACCTTC. Translated: CASSRLADYGYTF.

This chain connects TRBV7-2 to TRBJ2-3; possible D gene TRBD2, 5 bases. Germline assignment: CDR1 SGHTA and CDR2 FQGNSA. This CDR3 spans 15 amino acids. V dropped 1 base and J dropped 2 bases, with 10 bases sitting between them. The DNA for the CDR3 is TGTGCCAGCAGCTTAGGAGGGAGATTCACAGATACGCAGTATTTT. It specifies CASSLGGRFTDTQYF.

The table lists this clone with a count of one. The V call is TRBV5-1, the J call TRBJ2-5, with 14 bases identical to TRBD2. Germline V gene lookup returns CDR1 SGHRS and CDR2 YFSETQ. The V gene end was trimmed by 4 bases and the J gene end by 7 bases; junction bases not matched to a gene: 21. The CDR3 spans 20 residues. The CDR3, as DNA: TGCGCCAGCAGCCCCGGGACTAGCGGGAGAGTTGCGACCGACCGTTTGACCCAGTACTTC. Translation gives CASSPGTSGRVATDRLTQYF.

V and J are TRBV5-1 and TRBJ1-3; 7 bases are a match to TRBD1. The CDR3 is made up of 14 amino acids. Trimming removed 4 bases from V and 1 base from J; junction bases left unmatched: 2. Germline CDR1 reads SGHRS; CDR2 reads YFSETQ. CDR3 protein: CASSPGQSGNTIYF. CDR3 sequence (DNA): TGCGCCAGCAGCCCGGGACAGTCTGGAAACACCATATATTTT.

The rearrangement uses TRBV7-8 and TRBJ2-7, with 7 nucleotides matching TRBD2. The germline V gene has CDR1 SGHVS and CDR2 FQNEAQ. The CDR3 runs 17 residues. The V gene end was trimmed by 0 bases and the J gene end by 2 bases; junction bases not matched to a gene: 10. The CDR3 bases are TGTGCCAGCAGCTTAGCGTCGTCGCAGAGCGGGGCCTACGAGCAGTACTTC. As protein: CASSLASSQSGAYEQYF.

This CDR3 is CASRRWGQENTEAFF. CDR3 bases: TGTGCCAGCAGGAGGTGGGGACAGGAGAACACTGAAGCTTTCTTT. The V gene is TRBV2, the J gene TRBJ1-1, with TRBD1 matching 8 bases. CDR1 and CDR2 from the germline V gene are SNHLY and FYNNEI. The V segment lost 6 bases and the J segment 1 base; nucleotides outside the gene matches: 7. This CDR3 is 15 amino acids long.

The V call is TRBV20-1, the J call TRBJ1-2; D perhaps matches TRBD1 (5 bases). V was trimmed by 3 bases and J by 8 bases, leaving 16 bases between them. This CDR3 has 13 residues. Germline V lookup: CDR1 DFQATT, CDR2 SNEGSKA (reference sequence). This CDR3 reads CSASDPHRRGYTF. As DNA, the CDR3 is TGCAGTGCTAGTGACCCCCACAGGCGCGGCTACACCTTC.

The J gene is TRBJ2-5, the V gene TRBV30, with D possibly called TRBD1 or TRBD2 (5 bases each). This CDR3 region has 13 residues. V was trimmed by 2 bases and J by 2 bases, leaving 9 bases between them. Germline V gene lookup returns CDR1 GTSNPN and CDR2 SVGIG (reference sequence). DNA for the CDR3: TGTGCCTGGAGTCGAGGGGCACAAGAGACCCAGTACTTC. This translates into CAWSRGAQETQYF.

The sample holds one count of this clone. The chain links TRBV7-2 to TRBJ1-1; D is uncertain. This CDR3 has 13 amino acids. CDR1 is SGHTA, CDR2 FQGNSA, per germline. Trimming stripped 6 bases from V and 6 bases from J, with 14 bases between. CDR3 coding DNA: TGTGCCAGCAGGCCGCCCAATGAAGCTGAAGCTTTCTTT. This sequence encodes CASRPPNEAEAFF.